The 12 T cell receptor beta chains reported below all come from one sample, sequenced in a study of tumor-infiltrating lymphocytes in primary liver carcinoma (dated by TCRdb to the late 2010s). Sequencing took place on an Illumina HiSeq 2500. Using a constant-region primer and ProtoScript II reverse transcriptase, TCRbeta-specific cDNA was reverse-transcribed from 450 to 650 ng total RNA. TCRbeta libraries were built with three nested multiplex PCR rounds, a slightly modified ARM-PCR procedure. Multiplex TRBV1-TRBV30 forward primers and a Cbeta reverse primer were used in the first two PCR rounds, each of which was run for about 10 cycles. In TCRdb, the public reads were trimmed at Q25 with fastp and aligned with MiXCR, with productive beta chains retained. CDR3 protein duplicates are merged, each entry listing the most common genes and DNA. Recorded for this sample are approximately 110,000 distinct CDR3 sequences; 50% to 70% of them occurred a single time. Jointly, the top ten make up around 8.5% of the sample.

Without any cell sorting, total RNA and DNA were extracted together from around 20-30 mg of bulk tissue using the AllPrep DNA/RNA mini kit. The sequenced sample consisted of liver tumor tissue from sampling region 1. Per the publication, the cell subset or site label means: tumor region T1, superior pole. Source of these receptors: a woman aged 60-75 years with primary liver carcinoma and hepatitis B virus infection.

Of note for this clonotype: A much larger clone is a single base away; this may be a read error. The chain joins TRBV12-3 or TRBV12-4 to TRBJ1-1, with a possible D match to TRBD1 (6 bases). V gave up 1 base and J gave up 1 base, with 16 bases separating them. The CDR3 runs to 17 residues. Written as DNA, the CDR3 is TGTGCCAGCAGTTTAGGTTTCCGGGGGGCTAGGAACACTGAAGCTTTCTTT. Amino acids: CASSLGFRGARNTEAFF.

This clonotype has more than one count but fewer than ten. This could be a read error, since a much larger clone is one nucleotide away. The chain is built from TRBV29-1 and TRBJ2-3; D is unclear. The germline gives CDR1 SQVTM, CDR2 ANQGSEA. Trimming stripped 4 bases from V and 5 bases from J, with 10 bases between. CDR3 length equals 12 residues. The CDR3 loop is CSVATYIDTQYF. The CDR3 DNA sequence: TGCAGCGTTGCCACCTACATAGATACGCAGTATTTT.

This clonotype was detected a few times. Just one base apart from a much larger clone, this may be a read error. This chain joins TRBV12-3 or TRBV12-4 and TRBJ2-3, with D hard to call. The DNA end is more similar to TRBJ1-5, so the J call may be wrong. The CDR3 extends over 14 amino acids. CDR3 in amino acids: CASSFGRASDTQHF. For the CDR3, the DNA is TGTGCCAGCAGTTTTGGGAGGGCCTCAGATACGCAGCATTTT.

This clonotype was picked up one time. This could be a read error, since a much larger clone is one nucleotide away. The rearrangement links TRBV5-6 to TRBJ2-6, with unresolved D. The CDR3 consists of 13 residues. CDR1 is SGHDT and CDR2 is YYEEEE in the germline V gene. The V gene lost 3 bases and the J gene lost 5 bases, with 6 bases spanning the gap. As DNA, the CDR3 is TGTGCCAGCAGCTGGGCTTGGGCCAACGTCCTGACTTTC. This encodes CASSWAWANVLTF. Full variable domain (missing parts from reference TRBV5-6 and TRBJ2-6): DAGVTQSPTHLIKTRGQQVTLRCSPKSGHDTVSWYQQALGQGPQFIFQYYEEEERQRGNFPDRFSGHQFPNYSSELNVNALLLGDSALYLCASSWAWANVLTFGAGSRLTVL.

The chain employs TRBV7-9 and TRBJ2-3; D call uncertain. Germline V gene sequence: CDR1 SEHNR, CDR2 FQNEAQ (reference sequence). V was pared by 1 base and J by 1 base, with 9 bases between. This CDR3 has 15 amino acids. The CDR3 DNA reads TGTGCCAGCAGCTTAGGAGCATCCCGCACAGATACGCAGTATTTT. This gives the protein CASSLGASRTDTQYF.

On this clonotype itself: Germline and junction disagree at one end, which may indicate a read error. V and J are TRBV29-1 and TRBJ2-7, with 8 bases aligning to TRBD1. Germline V gene data show CDR1 as SQVTM and CDR2 as ANQGSEA. CDR3 size: 14 residues. In DNA form, the CDR3 reads TGCAGCGCTACCGGGACAGGTGGCTCCTACGAGCAATACTTC. Protein sequence: CSATGTGGSYEQYF.

The genes are TRBV4-1 and TRBJ2-7; 15 bases fit TRBD2. CDR3 length: 16 amino acids. V shed 4 bases, J shed 6 bases, and the junction held 7 bases outside the gene matches. Germline V gives CDR1 MGHRA, CDR2 YSYEKL. CDR3 region: CASSPSPGLAGGEQYF. The CDR3 DNA reads as TGCGCCAGCAGCCCTTCCCCGGGACTAGCGGGAGGCGAGCAGTACTTC.

J is TRBJ2-3 and V is TRBV29-1; 8 bases fit TRBD1. The germline V gene encodes CDR1 SQVTM and CDR2 ANQGSEA. This CDR3 is built from 16 residues. With V trimmed by 3 bases and J by 8 bases, 16 bases remained unmatched. The CDR3: CSVEDIDRGGPGTQYF. DNA of the CDR3: TGCAGCGTTGAGGATATCGACAGGGGAGGACCAGGTACGCAGTATTTT.

This sequence joins TRBV5-5 and TRBJ2-7; 7 positions agree with TRBD1. There are 15 residues in the CDR3. Germline CDR1 and CDR2: SGHKS and YYEKEE (reference sequence). The junction had 7 bases not matched to a gene; V was cut back by 0 bases and J by 4 bases. In DNA, the CDR3 is TGTGCCAGCAGCTTGGCCACGGGACAGATATACGAGCAGTACTTC. Its protein is CASSLATGQIYEQYF.

The V gene is TRBV29-1, the J gene TRBJ2-3; possibly TRBD1 or TRBD2 for D (6 bases each). CDR3 size: 13 residues. The germline V gene encodes CDR1 SQVTM and CDR2 ANQGSEA. CDR3 sequence: CNQPTGGVDTQYF. For the CDR3, the DNA is TGCAACCAACCGACAGGAGGGGTTGATACGCAGTATTTT.

This clonotype came up many times. The chain carries TRBV6-5 and TRBJ1-5; D is ambiguous. Germline CDR1 MNHEY, CDR2 SVGAGI. The CDR3 is 15 amino acids. V was pared by 4 bases and J by 0 bases, with 10 bases between. CDR3 sequence: CASSWGLNSNQPQHF. In nucleotides, the CDR3 is TGTGCCAGCAGTTGGGGTCTGAATAGCAATCAGCCCCAGCATTTT.

Worth noting for this clonotype: This could be a read error, since a much larger clone is one nucleotide away. The chain has TRBV5-4 and TRBJ2-3; D is unclear. V was clipped by 1 base and J by 5 bases, with 11 bases between them. Germline V gives CDR1 SGHNT, CDR2 YYREEE (reference sequence). There are 14 residues in the CDR3. The CDR3 spells CASSLKANIDTQYF. Here the CDR3 DNA reads TGTGCCAGCAGCTTGAAAGCTAACATAGATACGCAGTATTTT.